Following are 14 T cell receptor beta chains from one sample sequenced in a study of preoperative IRX-2 immunotherapy in early breast cancer. Treatment reported: preoperative locoregional IRX-2 cytokine immunotherapy. Profiling relied on immunoSEQ multiplex PCR, and the TCRdb table lists in-frame clones only, not all of them. The sample records under 35,000 clones, 82% being singletons. The sample here was taken from a patient treated with IRX-2 immunotherapy. The receptors come from a human donor with breast cancer.

The chain uses TRBV11-3 and TRBJ2-1, with a possible D match to TRBD1 (6 bases). Germline-derived CDR1 and CDR2 are SGHNT and YENEEA. V was clipped by 5 bases and J by 8 bases, with 19 bases between them. CDR3 length: 15 residues. The CDR3 coding sequence is TGTGCCAGCAGCCCCGACAGGAAAGAAGGGGATGAGCAGTTCTTC. Protein product: CASSPDRKEGDEQFF.

This clone was seen a few times. The chain links TRBV5-1 to TRBJ2-2, with D possibly being TRBD2 (6 bases). The V end was cut by 6 bases, the J end by 0 bases, with 9 bases between. Germline values: CDR1 SGHRS, CDR2 YFSETQ. CDR3 length equals 14 residues. The CDR3 nucleotides are TGCGCCAGCACGGGGGACCCGAACACCGGGGAGCTGTTTTTT. It codes for CASTGDPNTGELFF.

The rearrangement uses TRBV2 and TRBJ2-3, with D perhaps assigned TRBD1 or TRBD2 (5 bases each). The CDR3 is made up of 14 amino acids. V gave up 8 bases and J gave up 2 bases, with 14 bases separating them. Germline V gene data show CDR1 as SNHLY and CDR2 as FYNNEI. This CDR3 reads CASSRGRLTDTQYF. In DNA, the CDR3 is TGTGCCAGCTCCCGGGGCCGACTCACAGATACGCAGTATTTT.

CDR3 nucleotides: TGTGCCAGCGCAAGGGGGCTGAACACAGATACGCAGTATTTT. The encoded protein is CASARGLNTDTQYF. This chain connects TRBV11-3 to TRBJ2-3; 7 nucleotides align to TRBD1. Unmatched junction bases numbered 7, after V lost 8 bases and J lost 2 bases. This CDR3 region has 14 residues. Germline V gene lookup returns CDR1 SGHNT and CDR2 YENEEA.

The chain employs TRBV6-8 and TRBJ1-4, with D perhaps TRBD1 (5 bases). The CDR3 is 12 amino acids. With 10 bases removed from V and 3 bases from J, the gap between germline ends came to 9 bases. The germline V gene encodes CDR1 MNHGY and CDR2 SAAAGT. In DNA, the CDR3 is TGTGCCACCCAGGGATCTAATGAAAAACTGTTTTTT. Protein product: CATQGSNEKLFF.

The J gene is TRBJ2-6, the V gene TRBV7-4; D may be TRBD1 (6 bases). Germline V gene data show CDR1 as SGHVT and CDR2 as SQSDAQ. Trimming took off 7 bases at V and 0 bases at J, with 19 bases between the two ends. The CDR3 covers 18 residues. This CDR3 reads CASNLDRSPISGANVLTF. The CDR3 region has the DNA TGTGCCAGCAACCTTGACAGGTCCCCGATCTCTGGGGCCAACGTCCTGACTTTC.

The genes are TRBV28 and TRBJ2-1; a possible D gene is TRBD2 (5 bases). This CDR3 comprises 14 residues. The V gene lost 6 bases and the J gene lost 7 bases, with 16 bases spanning the gap. Germline V gene data show CDR1 as MDHEN and CDR2 as SYDVKM. The CDR3 DNA reads as TGTGCCAGCAGATTACCGGGGTTACCGAATGAGCAGTTCTTC. It yields the protein CASRLPGLPNEQFF.

This sequence joins TRBV23-1 and TRBJ1-3; D remains unclear. TRBV23-1 is an ORF, with its function uncertain. The CDR3 is made up of 16 amino acids. The germline V and J ends were trimmed by 6 bases and 2 bases, with 17 bases remaining between them. CDR3 sequence reads: CASSQDPGIAGNTIYF. DNA for the CDR3: TGCGCCAGCAGCCAAGATCCCGGGATAGCTGGAAACACCATATATTTT.

This clone was picked up a small number of times. CDR3 sequence (DNA): TGTGCCAGCAGTACCCGACAGGGGACCACCGGGGAGCTGTTTTTT. It codes for CASSTRQGTTGELFF. This chain uses TRBV28 with TRBJ2-2, with 8 bases fitting TRBD1. Germline V lookup: CDR1 MDHEN, CDR2 SYDVKM. V trimming: 5 bases; J trimming: 4 bases; junction bases outside the gene matches: 6. This CDR3 spans 15 amino acids.

CDR3: CASSDFTGDSGTGELFF. In DNA form, the CDR3 reads TGTGCCAGCAGCGACTTTACAGGGGACTCGGGCACCGGGGAGCTGTTTTTT. The rearrangement joins TRBV7-6 to TRBJ2-2, with D maybe TRBD1 (7 bases). This CDR3 region has 17 residues. V was trimmed by 5 bases and J by 4 bases, leaving 20 bases between them. Germline CDR1 is SGHVS and CDR2 is FNYEAQ.

This rearrangement joins TRBV11-3 to TRBJ2-1; 9 nucleotides agree with TRBD2. The germline gives CDR1 SGHNT, CDR2 YENEEA. The CDR3 runs 19 residues. V lost 1 base and J lost 2; bases outside the gene matches: 12. CDR3 coding DNA: TGTGCCAGCAGCTTAGGGCGGCGGGGGGGCCAGCTGCCCTACAATGAGCAGTTCTTC. Translated, it gives CASSLGRRGGQLPYNEQFF.

The gene calls are TRBV28 and TRBJ2-5; 11 positions agree with TRBD2. CDR3 length equals 15 residues. After removal of 8 bases from V and 5 bases from J, the junction contained 10 bases not matched to a gene. Per germline, CDR1 MDHEN and CDR2 SYDVKM. CDR3 in amino acids: CASESPSGGWETQYF. The CDR3, as DNA: TGTGCCAGCGAGAGCCCTAGCGGGGGGTGGGAGACCCAGTACTTC.

The chain carries TRBV11-3 and TRBJ1-4, with D perhaps matching TRBD1 (5 bases). Trimming stripped 3 bases from V and 2 bases from J, with 7 bases between. The CDR3 contains 14 residues. Per the germline V gene, CDR1 is SGHNT and CDR2 is YENEEA. The CDR3 nucleotides read TGTGCCAGCAGCTTGGGACTTACTAATGAAAAACTGTTTTTT. It codes for CASSLGLTNEKLFF.

The gene calls are TRBV4-1 and TRBJ2-7; D is unresolved. CDR1 and CDR2 (germline): MGHRA, YSYEKL. The CDR3 consists of 14 residues. Trimming pared 1 base from V and 6 bases from J, leaving 13 bases between. The DNA of the CDR3 is TGCGCCAGCAGCCAAGTCAGCTCAGCTTTCGAGCAGTACTTC. Its protein product is CASSQVSSAFEQYF.